This T cell receptor beta chain was recovered during a study of T-cell reconstitution after alpha-beta-depleted transplantation in children (dated by TCRdb to between 2015 and 2016). Notes on the research overall: Using TCR repertoire profiling, the study followed T-cell immune reconstitution in a quantitative way in children after TCRalphabeta/CD19-depleted allogeneic hematopoietic cell transplantation.

Broad study findings and their caveats: About two months after transplant, the apparently early recovery of alphabetaT-cell counts reportedly depended on just several hundred clones that had expanded rapidly and came from non-depleted graft cells. In some patients, the high TCRbeta diversity seen at day 60 was put down to recipient T cells and intrathymic progenitors that had survived conditioning. Over subsequent months, a decline in hyperexpanded clone frequencies was noted, and after one year, T-cell counts and TCRbeta diversity were mostly ascribed to newly produced T cells.

At least ten counts were recorded for this clonotype. Its antigen is not yet known. No base-level quality is on record; no much larger clone is a single base apart. For CDR1 and CDR2, the germline V gene lists SGHDT and YYEEEE. V is reduced by 3 bases and J by 8 bases, leaving a spacing of 17 bases between them. Including the terminal cysteine and phenylalanine, the CDR3 comprises 15 residues. Only the CDR3 DNA stays, 45 bases, in frame from base 1. The treatment or condition label, read with the paper, signifies: allogeneic hematopoietic cell transplantation with graft depleted of TCRalphabeta T cells and CD19 B cells. The transplant recipients were children given TCRalphabeta/CD19-depleted allogeneic hematopoietic cell grafts. Receptors were amplified or captured by PCR. The sequencer listed for this sample is Illumina HiSeq 2500. TCR library preparation used molecular barcoding, with unique molecular identifiers applied to normalize quantification of the TCRbeta repertoire. Through fastp at Q25 and MiXCR, TCRdb rebuilt clones from the public reads, retaining in-frame beta chains. Rows with a matching CDR3 protein are joined into one entry that keeps the most common DNA and genes. The sample contains roughly 340,000 distinct CDR3 sequences, roughly 17% of them found a single time. The ten largest clonotypes hold approximately 38% of the sample.

This TCR was recovered from a male patient aged 2-15 years who had a stem cell transplant for acute lymphoblastic leukemia, so the T cells may come from the graft donor. The sample consisted of PBMCs, mostly from graft donor cells, taken 360 days after TCRalphabeta/CD19-depleted stem cell transplant. This chain is built from TRBV5-6 and TRBJ1-4; TRBD1 is a weak D gene call, 6 bases matching. CDR3 reads: CASSWGTGTPEKLFF. The nucleotides are TGTGCCAGCAGCTGGGGAACCGGGACACCCGAAAAACTGTTTTTT.